Below, one TCR beta chain is given with its context. Its antigen is unidentified. These data belong to a study of T cell responses to AZD1222 COVID-19 vaccine. Study outcomes and limitations: Females made up more of the donors, who were largely white British, and clonal diversity may have come out too low.

The data were produced by immunoSEQ multiplex PCR, yet TCRdb's version contains in-frame clones alone and is incomplete. The table shows 75,000 to 90,000 clones, with around 73% occurring only once. This receptor was obtained from an adult in good health. The sample consisted of peripheral blood, taken on day 0 of AZD1222 vaccination.

The CDR3 DNA is TGCGCCAGCAGCCAAGGGTGGAGCGGAGCCCACGAGCAGTACTTC. Its translation is CASSQGWSGAHEQYF. The rearrangement links TRBV4-1 to TRBJ2-7, with D possibly matching TRBD2 (5 bases). Germline V lookup: CDR1 MGHRA, CDR2 YSYEKL. This CDR3 has 15 residues. Trimming took 1 base from V and 5 from J, leaving 15 bases between them.